Here is one T cell receptor (beta chain) with its context. Germline values: CDR1 MDHEN, CDR2 SYDVKM. The CDR3 runs 12 residues. V lost 4 bases and J lost 4; bases outside the gene matches: 1. Single viable CD3+CD4+CD8-CD45RO+ cells were sorted as the memory CD4+ T cells. The record originates from a study of memory CD4+ T cells and cytomegalovirus serostatus. TCRdb's copy holds only in-frame clones and misses some; the assay was immunoSEQ multiplex PCR. The repertoire holds about 92,000 clones, with around 80% as singletons. This chain links TRBV28 with TRBJ2-7; TRBD1 matches 7 bases. This clonotype originated in an adult in good health and CMV-seropositive. Material: memory CD4+ T cells from blood. The CDR3 DNA sequence: TGTGCCAGCAGTTGGGGACAGTACGAGCAGTACTTC. Amino acids: CASSWGQYEQYF.